This T cell receptor beta chain was captured by sequencing in a study of blood T cells in healthy people across ages. Germline V gives CDR1 SGHVS, CDR2 FQNEAQ. This CDR3 has 14 residues. The V and J ends lost 2 bases and 7 bases, in that order; junction bases with no gene match: 5. In this sample, this clonotype turned up a few times. Then a second PCR, running about 6 to 11 cycles, was carried out with a sample-barcoded 5' primer and a J-beta primer mix. Via MiXCR, TCRdb re-called the 5' RACE reads, giving one row per CDR3 protein. Of about 800,000 distinct CDR3 sequences in the sample, approximately 25% were seen once. The sample also formed part of further work on T cells of mothers and their children.

The clonotype was recovered from a boy aged 5-17 years in good health. The source material was blood. The chain is built from TRBV7-8 and TRBJ2-1; 7 nucleotides match TRBD2. In nucleotides, the CDR3 is TGTGCCAGCAGCTTACCGTCACTAGCGAATGAGCAGTTCTTC. Amino acids: CASSLPSLANEQFF.